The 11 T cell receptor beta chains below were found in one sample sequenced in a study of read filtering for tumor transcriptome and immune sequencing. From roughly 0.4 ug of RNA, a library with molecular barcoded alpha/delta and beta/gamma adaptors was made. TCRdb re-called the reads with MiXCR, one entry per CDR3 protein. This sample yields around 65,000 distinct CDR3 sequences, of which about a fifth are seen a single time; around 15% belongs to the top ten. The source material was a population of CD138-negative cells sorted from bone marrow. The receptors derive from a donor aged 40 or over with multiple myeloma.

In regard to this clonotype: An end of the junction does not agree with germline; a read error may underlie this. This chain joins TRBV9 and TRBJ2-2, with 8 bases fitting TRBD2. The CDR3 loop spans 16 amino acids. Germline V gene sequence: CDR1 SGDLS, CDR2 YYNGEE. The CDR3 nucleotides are TGTGCCAGCAGCGTAGCCCTTAGCGGGAACACCGGGGAGTTGCTTTTT. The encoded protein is CASSVALSGNTGELLF.

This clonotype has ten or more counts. The CDR3 loop is CASSRDRQGYGYTF. CDR3 bases: TGTGCCAGCAGTAGGGACAGGCAAGGCTATGGCTACACCTTC. V gene TRBV27 combines with J gene TRBJ1-2, with 8 positions matching TRBD1. Germline loops: CDR1 MNHEY, CDR2 SMNVEV (reference sequence). After removal of 5 bases from V and 4 bases from J, the junction contained 6 bases not matched to a gene. This CDR3 region has 14 residues.

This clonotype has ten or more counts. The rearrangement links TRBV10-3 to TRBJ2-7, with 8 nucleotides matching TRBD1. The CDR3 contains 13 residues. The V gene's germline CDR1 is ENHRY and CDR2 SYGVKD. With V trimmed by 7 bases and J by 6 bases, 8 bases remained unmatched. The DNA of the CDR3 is TGTGCCATCATGAGACAGGGGAAGCTCGAGCAGTACTTC. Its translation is CAIMRQGKLEQYF.

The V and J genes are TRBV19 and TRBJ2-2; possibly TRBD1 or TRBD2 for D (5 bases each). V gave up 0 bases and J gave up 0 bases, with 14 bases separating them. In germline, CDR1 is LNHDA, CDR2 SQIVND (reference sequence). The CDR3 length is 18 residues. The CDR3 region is CASSIDHGTPANTGELFF. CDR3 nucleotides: TGTGCCAGTAGTATAGATCACGGGACCCCTGCGAACACCGGGGAGCTGTTTTTT.

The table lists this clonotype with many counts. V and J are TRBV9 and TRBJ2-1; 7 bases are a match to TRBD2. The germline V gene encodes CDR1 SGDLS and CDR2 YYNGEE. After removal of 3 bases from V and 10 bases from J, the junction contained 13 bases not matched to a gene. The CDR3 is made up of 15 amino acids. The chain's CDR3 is CASSGVASGQWEQFF. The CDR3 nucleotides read TGTGCCAGCAGCGGGGTGGCTAGCGGACAATGGGAGCAGTTCTTC.

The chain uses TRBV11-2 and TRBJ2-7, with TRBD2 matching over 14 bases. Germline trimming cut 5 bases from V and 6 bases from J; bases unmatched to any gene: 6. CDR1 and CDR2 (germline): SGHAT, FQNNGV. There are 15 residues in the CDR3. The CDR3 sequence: CASSTRTSGRFEQYF. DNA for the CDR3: TGTGCCAGCAGCACCAGGACTAGCGGGAGGTTCGAGCAGTACTTC.

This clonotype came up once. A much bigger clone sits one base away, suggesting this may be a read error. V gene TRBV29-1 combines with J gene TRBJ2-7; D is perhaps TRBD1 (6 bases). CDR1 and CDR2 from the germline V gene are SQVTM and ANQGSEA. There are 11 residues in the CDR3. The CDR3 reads CSVQHRDEQHF. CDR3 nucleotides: TGCAGCGTTCAACACAGGGACGAGCAGCACTTC.

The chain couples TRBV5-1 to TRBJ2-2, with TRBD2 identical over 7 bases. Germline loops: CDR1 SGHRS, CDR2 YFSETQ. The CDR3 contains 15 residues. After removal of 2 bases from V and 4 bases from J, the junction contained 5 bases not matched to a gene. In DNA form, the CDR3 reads TGCGCCAGCAGCTTTTCGGGAGGAACCACCGGGGAGCTGTTTTTT. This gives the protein CASSFSGGTTGELFF.

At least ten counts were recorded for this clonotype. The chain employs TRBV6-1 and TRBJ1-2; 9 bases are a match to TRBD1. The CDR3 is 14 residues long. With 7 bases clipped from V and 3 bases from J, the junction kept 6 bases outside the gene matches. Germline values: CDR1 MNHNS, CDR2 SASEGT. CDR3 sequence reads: CASILNRGHYGYTF. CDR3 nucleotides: TGTGCCAGCATTTTAAACAGGGGGCACTATGGCTACACCTTC.

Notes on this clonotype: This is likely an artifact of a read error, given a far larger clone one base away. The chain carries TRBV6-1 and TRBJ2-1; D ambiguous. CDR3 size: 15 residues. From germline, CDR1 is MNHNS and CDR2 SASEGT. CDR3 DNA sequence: TGTGCCAGCAGGGGTATCGAGAGCTCCTACGATGAGCAGTTCTTC. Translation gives CASRGIESSYDEQFF.

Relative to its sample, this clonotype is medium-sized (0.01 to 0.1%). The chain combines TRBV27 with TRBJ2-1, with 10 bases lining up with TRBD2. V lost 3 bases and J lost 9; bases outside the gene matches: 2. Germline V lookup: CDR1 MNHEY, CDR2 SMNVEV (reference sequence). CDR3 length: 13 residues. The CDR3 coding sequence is TGTGCCAGCAGTTTTGGACTAGCGGCTGAGCAGTTCTTC. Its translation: CASSFGLAAEQFF.